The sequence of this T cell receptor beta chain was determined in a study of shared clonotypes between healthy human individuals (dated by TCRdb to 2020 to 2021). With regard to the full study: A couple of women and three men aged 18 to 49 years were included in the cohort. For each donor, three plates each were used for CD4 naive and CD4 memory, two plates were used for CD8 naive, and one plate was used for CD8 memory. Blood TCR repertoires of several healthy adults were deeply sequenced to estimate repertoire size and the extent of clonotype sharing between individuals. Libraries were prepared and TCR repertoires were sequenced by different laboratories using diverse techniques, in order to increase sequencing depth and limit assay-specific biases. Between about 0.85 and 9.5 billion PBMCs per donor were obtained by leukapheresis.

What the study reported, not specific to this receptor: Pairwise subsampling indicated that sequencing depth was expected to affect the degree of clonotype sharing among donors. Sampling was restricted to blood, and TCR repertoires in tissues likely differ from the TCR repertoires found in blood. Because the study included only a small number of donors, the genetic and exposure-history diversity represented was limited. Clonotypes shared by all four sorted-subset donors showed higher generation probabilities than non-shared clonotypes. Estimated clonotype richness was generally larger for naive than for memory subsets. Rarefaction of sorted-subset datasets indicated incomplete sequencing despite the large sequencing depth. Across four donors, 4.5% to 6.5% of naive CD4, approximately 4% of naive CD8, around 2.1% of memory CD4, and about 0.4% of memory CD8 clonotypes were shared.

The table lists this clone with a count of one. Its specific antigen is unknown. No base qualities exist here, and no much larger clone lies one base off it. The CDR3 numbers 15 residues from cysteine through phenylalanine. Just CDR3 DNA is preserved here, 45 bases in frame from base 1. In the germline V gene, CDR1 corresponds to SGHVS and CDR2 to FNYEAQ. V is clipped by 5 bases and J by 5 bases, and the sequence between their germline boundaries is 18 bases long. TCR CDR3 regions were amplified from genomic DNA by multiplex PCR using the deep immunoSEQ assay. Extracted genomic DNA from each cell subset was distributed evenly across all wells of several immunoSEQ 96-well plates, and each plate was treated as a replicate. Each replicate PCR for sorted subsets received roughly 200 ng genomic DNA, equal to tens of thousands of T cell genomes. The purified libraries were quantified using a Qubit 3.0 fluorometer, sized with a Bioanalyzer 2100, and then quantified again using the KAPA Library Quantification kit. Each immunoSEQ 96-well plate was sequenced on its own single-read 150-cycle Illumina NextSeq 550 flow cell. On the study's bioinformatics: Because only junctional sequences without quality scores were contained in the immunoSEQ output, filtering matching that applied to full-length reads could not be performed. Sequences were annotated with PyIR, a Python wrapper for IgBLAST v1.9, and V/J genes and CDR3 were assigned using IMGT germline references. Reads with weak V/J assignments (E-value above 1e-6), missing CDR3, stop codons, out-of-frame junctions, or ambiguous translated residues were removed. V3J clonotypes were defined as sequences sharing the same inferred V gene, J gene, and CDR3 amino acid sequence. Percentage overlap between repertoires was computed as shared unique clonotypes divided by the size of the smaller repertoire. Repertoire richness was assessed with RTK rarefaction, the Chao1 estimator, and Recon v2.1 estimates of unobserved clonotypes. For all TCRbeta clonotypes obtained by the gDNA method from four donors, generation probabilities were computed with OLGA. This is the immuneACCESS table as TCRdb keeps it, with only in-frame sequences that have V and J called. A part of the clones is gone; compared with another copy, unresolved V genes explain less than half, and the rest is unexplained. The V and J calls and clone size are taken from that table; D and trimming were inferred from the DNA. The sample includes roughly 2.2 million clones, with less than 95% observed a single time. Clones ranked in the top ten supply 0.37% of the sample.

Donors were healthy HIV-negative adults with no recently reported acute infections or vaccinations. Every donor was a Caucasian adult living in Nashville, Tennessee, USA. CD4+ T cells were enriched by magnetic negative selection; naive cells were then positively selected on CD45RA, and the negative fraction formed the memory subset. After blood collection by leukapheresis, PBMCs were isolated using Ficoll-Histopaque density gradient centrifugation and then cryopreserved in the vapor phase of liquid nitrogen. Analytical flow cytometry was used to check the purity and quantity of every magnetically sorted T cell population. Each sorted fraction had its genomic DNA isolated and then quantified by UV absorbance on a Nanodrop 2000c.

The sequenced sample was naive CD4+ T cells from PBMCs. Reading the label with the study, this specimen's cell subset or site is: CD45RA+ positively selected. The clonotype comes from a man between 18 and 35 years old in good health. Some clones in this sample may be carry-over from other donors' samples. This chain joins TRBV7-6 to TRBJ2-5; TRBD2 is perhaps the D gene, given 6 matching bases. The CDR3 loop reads CASSGGTRDRETQYF. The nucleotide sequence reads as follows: TGTGCCAGCAGCGGGGGGACCAGGGACCGGGAGACCCAGTACTTC.